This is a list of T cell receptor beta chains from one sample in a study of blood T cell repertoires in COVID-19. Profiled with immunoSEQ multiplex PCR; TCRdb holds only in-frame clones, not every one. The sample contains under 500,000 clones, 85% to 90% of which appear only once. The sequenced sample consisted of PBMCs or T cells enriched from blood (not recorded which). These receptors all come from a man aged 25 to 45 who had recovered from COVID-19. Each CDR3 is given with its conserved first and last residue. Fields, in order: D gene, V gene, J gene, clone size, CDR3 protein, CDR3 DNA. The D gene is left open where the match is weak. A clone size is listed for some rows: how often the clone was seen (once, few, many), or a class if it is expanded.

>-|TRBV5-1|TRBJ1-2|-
CASRRDAGVLLGYTF
TGCGCCAGCAGAAGAGACGCAGGGGTTTTACTTGGCTACACCTTC
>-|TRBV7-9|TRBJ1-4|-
CASSRREAAGPTNEKLFF
TGTGCCAGCAGCCGACGAGAGGCGGCTGGCCCAACTAATGAAAAACTGTTTTTT
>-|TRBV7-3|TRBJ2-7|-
CASSPTGFGEQYF
TGTGCCAGCAGCCCGACTGGATTTGGGGAGCAGTACTTC
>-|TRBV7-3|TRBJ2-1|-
CASSLTPSLSSYNEQFF
TGTGCCAGCAGCTTAACCCCAAGCCTGAGCTCCTACAATGAGCAGTTCTTC
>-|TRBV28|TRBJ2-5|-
CASSWRADIITQYF
TGTGCCAGCAGTTGGCGCGCGGACATCATAACCCAGTACTTC
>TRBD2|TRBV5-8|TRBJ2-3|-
CASSRRTSAQDTQYF
TGTGCCAGCAGCCGCCGGACTAGCGCGCAAGATACGCAGTATTTT
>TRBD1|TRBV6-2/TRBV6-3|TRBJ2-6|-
CASSPGPGQSLTGANVLTF
TGTGCCAGCAGCCCCGGGCCGGGACAGTCGCTAACTGGGGCCAACGTCCTGACTTTC
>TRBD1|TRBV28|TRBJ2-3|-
CASSLIQQGTDTQYF
TGTGCCAGCAGTTTAATTCAACAGGGGACAGATACGCAGTATTTT
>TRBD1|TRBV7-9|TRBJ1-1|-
CASSDPTGGPNTEAFF
TGTGCCAGCAGCGACCCGACAGGGGGGCCGAACACTGAAGCTTTCTTT
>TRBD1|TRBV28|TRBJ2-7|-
CASRRQGITYEQYF
TGTGCCAGCAGGCGACAGGGGATAACCTACGAGCAGTACTTC
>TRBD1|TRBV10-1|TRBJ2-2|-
CASSEFRTGDNTGELFF
TGCGCCAGCAGTGAGTTTAGAACAGGGGATAACACCGGGGAGCTGTTTTTT
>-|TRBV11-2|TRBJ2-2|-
CASSFEVSTGELFF
TGTGCCAGCAGCTTCGAGGTTAGCACCGGGGAGCTGTTTTTT
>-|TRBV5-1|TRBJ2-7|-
CASAWETDEQYF
TGCGCCAGTGCTTGGGAGACGGACGAGCAGTACTTC
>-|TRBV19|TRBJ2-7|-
CASSIGAEPFYEQYF
TGTGCCAGTAGTATAGGGGCCGAACCTTTCTACGAGCAGTACTTC
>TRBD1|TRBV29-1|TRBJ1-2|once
CSVDGDSYGYTF
TGCAGCGTTGATGGGGACAGCTATGGCTACACCTTC
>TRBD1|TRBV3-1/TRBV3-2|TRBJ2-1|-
CASSPPLTLRTGVAYNEQFF
TGTGCCAGCAGCCCTCCCCTGACCCTGAGGACAGGGGTTGCCTACAATGAGCAGTTCTTC
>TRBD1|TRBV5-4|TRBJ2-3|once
CASSYPPGQATDTQYF
TGTGCCAGCAGCTACCCCCCTGGACAGGCCACAGATACGCAGTATTTT
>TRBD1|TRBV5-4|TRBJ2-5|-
CASSTPGQGVRETQYF
TGTGCCAGCAGCACACCGGGACAGGGGGTTCGAGAGACCCAGTACTTC
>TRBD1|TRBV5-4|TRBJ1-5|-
CASSLQGVTNQPQHF
TGTGCCAGCAGCTTGCAGGGGGTTACCAATCAGCCCCAGCATTTT
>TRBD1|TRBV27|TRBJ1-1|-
CASSRDRETSKNTEAFF
TGTGCCAGCAGTCGTGACAGGGAAACATCTAAGAACACTGAAGCTTTCTTT
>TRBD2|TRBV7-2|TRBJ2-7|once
CASSLLAGTYEQYF
TGTGCCAGCAGCTTACTAGCGGGAACCTACGAGCAGTACTTC
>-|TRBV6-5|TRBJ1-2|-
CASRDAPGGYTF
TGTGCCAGCAGGGACGCCCCAGGGGGCTACACCTTC
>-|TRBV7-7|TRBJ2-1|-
CASRLTTDLLREQFF
TGTGCTAGCAGACTAACGACAGACCTACTTCGGGAGCAGTTCTTC
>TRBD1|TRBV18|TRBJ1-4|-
CASSPLGQGTEKLFF
TGTGCCAGCTCACCCTTGGGACAGGGGACGGAAAAACTGTTTTTT
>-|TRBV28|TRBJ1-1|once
CASSQSGLRTEAFF
TGTGCCAGCAGTCAGTCCGGGTTACGCACTGAAGCTTTCTTT
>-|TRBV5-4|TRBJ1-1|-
CASSFLRGNTEAFF
TGTGCCAGCAGCTTTCTCAGGGGGAACACTGAAGCTTTCTTT
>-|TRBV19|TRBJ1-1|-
CASSIKRENTEAFF
TGTGCCAGTAGTATAAAACGGGAGAACACTGAAGCTTTCTTT
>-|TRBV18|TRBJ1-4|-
CASSPGGPEGEKLFF
TGTGCCAGCTCCCCGGGGGGGCCCGAGGGTGAAAAACTGTTTTTT
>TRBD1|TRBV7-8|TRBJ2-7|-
CASRQSGTGSYEQYF
TGTGCCAGCAGACAAAGCGGGACAGGGTCCTACGAGCAGTACTTC
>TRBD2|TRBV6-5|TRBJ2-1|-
CASSLAGGNEQFF
TGTGCCAGCAGTCTAGCGGGAGGGAATGAGCAGTTCTTC
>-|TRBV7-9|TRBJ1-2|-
CASSRLTGWNRTNYGYTF
TGTGCCAGCAGCCGACTCACAGGGTGGAACAGAACTAACTATGGCTACACCTTC
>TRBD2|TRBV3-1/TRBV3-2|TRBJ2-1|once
CASSTGTSGNYEQFF
TGTGCCAGCAGCACCGGGACTAGCGGGAACTATGAGCAGTTCTTC
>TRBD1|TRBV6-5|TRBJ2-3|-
CASSWGQTDTQYF
TGTGCCAGCAGTTGGGGACAGACAGATACGCAGTATTTT
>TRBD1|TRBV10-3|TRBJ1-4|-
CAISQGAGDEKLFF
TGTGCCATCAGCCAGGGGGCGGGTGATGAAAAACTGTTTTTT
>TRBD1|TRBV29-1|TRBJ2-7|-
CSVEGLRDSSYEQYF
TGCAGCGTTGAAGGGTTACGGGACAGTTCCTACGAGCAGTACTTC
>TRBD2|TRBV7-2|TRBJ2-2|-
CASSLRAGGGTGELFF
TGTGCCAGCAGTCTAAGAGCGGGAGGTGGGACCGGGGAGCTGTTTTTT
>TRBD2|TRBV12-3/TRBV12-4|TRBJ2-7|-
CASAAGVEQYF
TGTGCCAGTGCGGCGGGAGTCGAGCAGTACTTC
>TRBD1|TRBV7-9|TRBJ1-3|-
CASSLATRGGNTIYF
TGTGCCAGCAGCTTAGCAACCAGGGGGGGAAACACCATATATTTT
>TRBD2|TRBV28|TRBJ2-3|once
CASSLLAGGIDTQYF
TGTGCCAGCAGTCTCCTAGCGGGAGGGATAGATACGCAGTATTTT
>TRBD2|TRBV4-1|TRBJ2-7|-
CASSQAGLAGRLYF
TGCGCCAGCAGCCAAGCGGGACTAGCGGGAAGGTTATACTTC
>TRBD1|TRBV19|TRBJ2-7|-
CASSPTRDSLSYEQYF
TGTGCCAGTAGTCCGACCCGGGACAGTCTCTCCTACGAGCAGTACTTC
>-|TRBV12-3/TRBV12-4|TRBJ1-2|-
CASSLDSTYGYTF
TGTGCCAGCAGTTTGGACAGCACCTATGGCTACACCTTC